Listed below are T cell receptor beta chains from one sample, sequenced in a study of liver allograft versus peripheral blood T cells. Using its own MiXCR run on the reads, TCRdb lists one record per CDR3 protein. This table holds fewer than 8,500 distinct CDR3 sequences, 17% found once. These receptors all come from a human patient who had a liver transplant. Part of the T cells may come from the graft donor. Both conserved end residues are part of each CDR3. The D gene is left open where the match is weak. Size is stated for part of the rows, as once, few or many counts, or as a class when the clone is expanded.

j_gene: TRBJ2-3; d_gene: TRBD2; abundance: many; v_gene: TRBV12-3/TRBV12-4; len: 16; CDR3aa: CASSLWRGGNADTQYF; CDR3nt: TGTGCCAGCAGTTTATGGCGCGGGGGGAATGCAGATACGCAGTATTTT
j_gene: TRBJ2-2; d_gene: .; abundance: many; v_gene: TRBV20-1; len: 15; CDR3aa: CSASSRGLNTGELFF; CDR3nt: TGCAGTGCCTCCTCGCGGGGTCTTAACACCGGGGAGCTGTTTTTT
j_gene: TRBJ1-1; d_gene: .; abundance: .; v_gene: TRBV27; len: 16; CDR3aa: CASSLGRVEMNTEAFF; CDR3nt: TGTGCCAGCAGTTTAGGCAGGGTCGAAATGAACACTGAAGCTTTCTTT
j_gene: TRBJ1-1; d_gene: .; abundance: many; v_gene: TRBV6-1; len: 14; CDR3aa: CASSLSGRVPEAFF; CDR3nt: TGTGCCAGCAGTCTATCAGGGCGGGTTCCTGAAGCTTTCTTT
j_gene: TRBJ1-5; d_gene: .; abundance: many; v_gene: TRBV5-6; len: 14; CDR3aa: CASSRGRGNQPQHF; CDR3nt: TGTGCCAGCAGCCGCGGGCGGGGCAATCAGCCCCAGCATTTT
j_gene: TRBJ2-2; d_gene: TRBD2; abundance: many; v_gene: TRBV28; len: 14; CDR3aa: CASSWTSRVGELFF; CDR3nt: TGTGCCAGCAGTTGGACTAGTCGAGTCGGGGAGCTGTTTTTT
j_gene: TRBJ2-2; d_gene: .; abundance: medium-sized; v_gene: TRBV18; len: 16; CDR3aa: CASSPAPKGNTGELFF; CDR3nt: TGTGCCAGCTCACCGGCCCCGAAGGGGAACACCGGGGAGCTGTTTTTT
j_gene: TRBJ2-1; d_gene: TRBD2; abundance: many; v_gene: TRBV9; len: 17; CDR3aa: CASSERRGLAGGNEQFF; CDR3nt: TGTGCCAGCAGCGAAAGGAGGGGGCTAGCGGGAGGGAATGAGCAGTTCTTC
j_gene: TRBJ1-1; d_gene: .; abundance: few; v_gene: TRBV3-1; len: 15; CDR3aa: CASSLAAGGSTEAFF; CDR3nt: TGTGCCAGCAGCCTAGCAGCGGGGGGAAGCACTGAAGCTTTCTTT
j_gene: TRBJ1-1; d_gene: TRBD1; abundance: many; v_gene: TRBV19; len: 14; CDR3aa: CASRGQGENTEAFF; CDR3nt: TGTGCCAGTAGAGGACAGGGAGAGAACACTGAAGCTTTCTTT
j_gene: TRBJ2-6; d_gene: .; abundance: .; v_gene: TRBV11-2; len: 16; CDR3aa: CASSLEGFSGTNVLTF; CDR3nt: TGTGCCAGCAGCTTAGAAGGTTTTTCTGGGACCAACGTCCTGACTTTC
j_gene: TRBJ1-3; d_gene: .; abundance: .; v_gene: TRBV7-9; len: 14; CDR3aa: CASSLDSSGNTIYF; CDR3nt: TGTGCCAGCAGCTTGGACAGCTCTGGAAACACCATATATTTT
j_gene: TRBJ2-5; d_gene: .; abundance: few; v_gene: TRBV14; len: 14; CDR3aa: CASSPTEFQETQYF; CDR3nt: TGTGCCAGCAGCCCCACGGAATTCCAAGAGACCCAGTACTTC
j_gene: TRBJ2-2; d_gene: .; abundance: few; v_gene: TRBV9; len: 14; CDR3aa: CASSAGKNTGELFF; CDR3nt: TGTGCCAGCAGCGCGGGAAAGAACACCGGGGAGCTGTTTTTT
j_gene: TRBJ2-1; d_gene: .; abundance: medium-sized; v_gene: TRBV7-9; len: 16; CDR3aa: CASSTFKSHSYNEQFF; CDR3nt: TGTGCCAGCAGCACTTTCAAAAGCCACTCCTACAATGAGCAGTTCTTC
j_gene: TRBJ1-3; d_gene: TRBD1; abundance: medium-sized; v_gene: TRBV6-5; len: 16; CDR3aa: CASLGQGASSGNTIYF; CDR3nt: TGTGCCAGCCTTGGGCAGGGGGCCTCGTCAGGAAACACCATATATTTT
j_gene: TRBJ2-1; d_gene: TRBD2; abundance: medium-sized; v_gene: TRBV24-1; len: 17; CDR3aa: CATSESRTSGGYNEQFF; CDR3nt: TGTGCCACCAGTGAATCCCGGACTAGCGGGGGGTACAATGAGCAGTTCTTC
j_gene: TRBJ2-1; d_gene: TRBD1; abundance: medium-sized; v_gene: TRBV24-1; len: 15; CDR3aa: CATSDSRTGYNEQFF; CDR3nt: TGTGCCACCAGTGATTCAAGGACAGGCTACAATGAGCAGTTCTTC
j_gene: TRBJ2-1; d_gene: .; abundance: many; v_gene: TRBV20-1; len: 15; CDR3aa: CSARRSGWGVNEQFF; CDR3nt: TGCAGTGCTAGGAGATCGGGGTGGGGGGTAAATGAGCAGTTCTTC
j_gene: TRBJ2-1; d_gene: TRBD1; abundance: .; v_gene: TRBV20-1; len: 15; CDR3aa: CTANPFTGGSNEQFF; CDR3nt: TGCACCGCTAACCCCTTTACAGGGGGCTCGAATGAGCAGTTCTTC
j_gene: TRBJ1-2; d_gene: .; abundance: medium-sized; v_gene: TRBV20-1; len: 16; CDR3aa: CSASAPDRRVEHGYTF; CDR3nt: TGCAGTGCTAGCGCCCCCGACAGGAGGGTAGAGCATGGCTACACCTTC
j_gene: TRBJ2-2; d_gene: .; abundance: medium-sized; v_gene: TRBV28; len: 15; CDR3aa: CASIARSANTGELFF; CDR3nt: TGTGCCAGCATCGCCCGTTCCGCGAACACCGGGGAGCTGTTTTTT
j_gene: TRBJ2-1; d_gene: TRBD1; abundance: medium-sized; v_gene: TRBV6-5; len: 15; CDR3aa: CASSYSGQGYNEQFF; CDR3nt: TGTGCCAGCAGTTATTCGGGACAGGGCTACAATGAGCAGTTCTTC
j_gene: TRBJ1-3; d_gene: TRBD1; abundance: many; v_gene: TRBV5-6; len: 17; CDR3aa: CASSWGTGGSFGNTIYF; CDR3nt: TGTGCCAGCAGCTGGGGGACAGGGGGCAGTTTTGGAAACACCATATATTTT
j_gene: TRBJ1-4; d_gene: TRBD1; abundance: .; v_gene: TRBV5-1; len: 14; CDR3aa: CASSRQGIEEKLFF; CDR3nt: TGCGCCAGCAGCCGACAGGGGATTGAGGAAAAACTGTTTTTT
j_gene: TRBJ2-5; d_gene: TRBD1; abundance: .; v_gene: TRBV20-1; len: 12; CDR3aa: CSATGGGETQYF; CDR3nt: TGCAGTGCCACAGGGGGCGGAGAGACCCAGTACTTC
j_gene: TRBJ1-1; d_gene: TRBD1; abundance: medium-sized; v_gene: TRBV10-3; len: 13; CDR3aa: CAVLGTGSTEAFF; CDR3nt: TGTGCCGTACTCGGGACAGGGAGCACTGAAGCTTTCTTT
j_gene: TRBJ2-1; d_gene: TRBD2; abundance: many; v_gene: TRBV28; len: 20; CDR3aa: CASSLLVGLAGGYLRNEQFF; CDR3nt: TGTGCCAGCAGTTTACTAGTGGGCTTAGCGGGGGGCTACCTCCGAAATGAGCAGTTCTTC
j_gene: TRBJ2-2; d_gene: .; abundance: many; v_gene: TRBV12-3/TRBV12-4; len: 13; CDR3aa: CASSKGGTGELFF; CDR3nt: TGTGCCAGCAGTAAAGGGGGCACCGGGGAGCTGTTTTTT
j_gene: TRBJ1-1; d_gene: TRBD1; abundance: many; v_gene: TRBV6-1; len: 13; CDR3aa: CASGPGGDTEAFF; CDR3nt: TGTGCCAGCGGGCCAGGGGGTGACACTGAAGCTTTCTTT
j_gene: TRBJ1-4; d_gene: .; abundance: medium-sized; v_gene: TRBV10-3; len: 13; CDR3aa: CAIRQLDNEKLFF; CDR3nt: TGTGCCATCAGGCAGCTTGATAATGAAAAACTGTTTTTT
j_gene: TRBJ2-1; d_gene: .; abundance: medium-sized; v_gene: TRBV28; len: 14; CDR3aa: CASRVGGRDNEQFF; CDR3nt: TGTGCCAGCCGAGTGGGGGGCCGGGACAATGAGCAGTTCTTC
j_gene: TRBJ2-1; d_gene: TRBD2; abundance: medium-sized; v_gene: TRBV20-1; len: 14; CDR3aa: CSAREVAGKDEQFF; CDR3nt: TGCAGTGCTAGAGAGGTAGCGGGGAAGGATGAGCAGTTCTTC